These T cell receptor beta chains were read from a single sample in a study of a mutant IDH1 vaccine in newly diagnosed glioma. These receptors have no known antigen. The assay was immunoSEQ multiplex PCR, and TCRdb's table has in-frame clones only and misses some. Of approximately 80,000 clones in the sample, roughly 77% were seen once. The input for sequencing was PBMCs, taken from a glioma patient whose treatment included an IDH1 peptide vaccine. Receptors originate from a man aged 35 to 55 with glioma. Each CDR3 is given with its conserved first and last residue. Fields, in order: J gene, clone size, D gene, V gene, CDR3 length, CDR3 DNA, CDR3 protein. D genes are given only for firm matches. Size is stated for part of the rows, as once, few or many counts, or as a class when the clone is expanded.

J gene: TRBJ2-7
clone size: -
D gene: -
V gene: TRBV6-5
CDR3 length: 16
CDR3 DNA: TGTGCCAGCAGTTATTCGAACCGGGGAAATACCTACGAGCAGTACTTC
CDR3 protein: CASSYSNRGNTYEQYF

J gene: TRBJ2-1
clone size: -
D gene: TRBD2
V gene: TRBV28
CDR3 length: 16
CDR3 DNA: TGTGCCAGCAGTTTAGGGCTAGCGGGAGGGTACAATGAGCAGTTCTTC
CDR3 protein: CASSLGLAGGYNEQFF

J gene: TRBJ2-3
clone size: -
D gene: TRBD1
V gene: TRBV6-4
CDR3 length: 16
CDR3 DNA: TGTGCCAGCACCAAAGGGGACAGGGGGCCCACAGATACGCAGTATTTT
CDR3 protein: CASTKGDRGPTDTQYF

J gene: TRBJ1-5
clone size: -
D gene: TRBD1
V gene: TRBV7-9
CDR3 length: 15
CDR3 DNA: TGTGCCAGCAGCGCGGACAGGGGAAGCAATCAGCCCCAGCATTTT
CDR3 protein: CASSADRGSNQPQHF

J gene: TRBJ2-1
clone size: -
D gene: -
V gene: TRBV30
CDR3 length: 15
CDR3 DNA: TGTGCCTGGAGTGTCGGTAGCGGAACCTACAATGAGCAGTTCTTC
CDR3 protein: CAWSVGSGTYNEQFF

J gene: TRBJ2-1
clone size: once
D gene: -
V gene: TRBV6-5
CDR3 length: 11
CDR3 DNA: TGTGCCAGCAGTTATATCGGTGAGCAGTTCTTC
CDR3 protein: CASSYIGEQFF

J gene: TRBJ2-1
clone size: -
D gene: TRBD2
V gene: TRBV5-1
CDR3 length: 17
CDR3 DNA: TGCGCCAGCAGCTTCCCTTTACTAGCGGGGGCAGCGAATGAGCAGTTCTTC
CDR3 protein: CASSFPLLAGAANEQFF

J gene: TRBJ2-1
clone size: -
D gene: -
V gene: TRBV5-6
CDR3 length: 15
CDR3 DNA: TGTGCCAGCAGCACCGAACAGAGCTCCTACAATGAGCAGTTCTTC
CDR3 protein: CASSTEQSSYNEQFF

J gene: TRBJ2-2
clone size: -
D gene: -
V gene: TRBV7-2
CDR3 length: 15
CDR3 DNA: TGTGCCAGCAGCTTAGCTACGGCGGTAACCGGGGAGCTGTTTTTT
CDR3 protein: CASSLATAVTGELFF

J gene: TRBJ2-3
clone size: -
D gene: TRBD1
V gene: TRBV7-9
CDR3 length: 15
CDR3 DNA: TGTGCCAGCAGCCCGGGACAGGCCCCCCAAGATACGCAGTATTTT
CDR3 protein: CASSPGQAPQDTQYF

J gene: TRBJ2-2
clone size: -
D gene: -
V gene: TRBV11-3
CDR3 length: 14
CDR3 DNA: TGTGCCAGCAGCTCCACGCGGAACACCGGGGAGCTGTTTTTT
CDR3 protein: CASSSTRNTGELFF

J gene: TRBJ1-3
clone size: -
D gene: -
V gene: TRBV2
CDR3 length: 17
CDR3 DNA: TGTGCCAGCAGTGAACTTTGGGCAGGCCTCTCTGGAAACACCATATATTTT
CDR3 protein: CASSELWAGLSGNTIYF

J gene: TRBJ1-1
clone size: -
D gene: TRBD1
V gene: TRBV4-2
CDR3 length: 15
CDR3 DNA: TGTGCCAGCAGCCAAGGGGGCAGGGGGCAAACTGAAGCTTTCTTT
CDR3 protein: CASSQGGRGQTEAFF

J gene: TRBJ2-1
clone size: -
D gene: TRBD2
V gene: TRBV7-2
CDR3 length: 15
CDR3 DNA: TGTGCCAGCACCCAGGGTCTAGCGGGGAACAATGAGCAGTTCTTC
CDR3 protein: CASTQGLAGNNEQFF

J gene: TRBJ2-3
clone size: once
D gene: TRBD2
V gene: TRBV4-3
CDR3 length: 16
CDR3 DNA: TGCGCCAGCAGCCAAGTTGGGAGCGGGGGGGCCTATACGCAGTATTTT
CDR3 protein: CASSQVGSGGAYTQYF

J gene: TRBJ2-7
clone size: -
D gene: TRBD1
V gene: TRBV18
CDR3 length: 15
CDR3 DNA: TGTGCCAGCTCACCCCCGGGGACAGGTACCTACGAGCAGTACTTC
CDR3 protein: CASSPPGTGTYEQYF

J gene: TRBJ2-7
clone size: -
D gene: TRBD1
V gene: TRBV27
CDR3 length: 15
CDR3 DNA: TGTGCCAGCAGTTTTTGGACAGGATATGTGTACGAGCAGTACTTC
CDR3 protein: CASSFWTGYVYEQYF

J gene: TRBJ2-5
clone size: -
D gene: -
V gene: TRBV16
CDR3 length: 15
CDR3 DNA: TGTGCCAGCACTCTGACAAGGGCCCCCCAAGAGACCCAGTACTTC
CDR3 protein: CASTLTRAPQETQYF

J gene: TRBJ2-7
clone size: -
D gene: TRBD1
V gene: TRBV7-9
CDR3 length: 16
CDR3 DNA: TGTGCCAGCAGCACCTGGGACAGGGGGTCCTCCTACGAGCAGTACTTC
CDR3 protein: CASSTWDRGSSYEQYF

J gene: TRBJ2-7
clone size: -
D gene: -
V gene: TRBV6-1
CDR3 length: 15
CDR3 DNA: TGTGCCAGCAGTGCTCGGACCTCCCTGGGTGACGAGCAGTACTTC
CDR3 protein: CASSARTSLGDEQYF

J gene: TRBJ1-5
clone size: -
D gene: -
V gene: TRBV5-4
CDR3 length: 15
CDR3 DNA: TGTGCCAGCAGCTTTTCCACAGGAGCCCATCAGCCCCAGCATTTT
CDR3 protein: CASSFSTGAHQPQHF

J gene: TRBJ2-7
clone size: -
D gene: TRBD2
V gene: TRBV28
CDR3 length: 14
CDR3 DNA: TGTGCCAGCAGTTTAAATGCAGGAGCGGGAGAGCAGTACTTC
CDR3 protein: CASSLNAGAGEQYF

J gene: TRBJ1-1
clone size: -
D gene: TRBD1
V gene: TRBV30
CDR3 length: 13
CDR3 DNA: TGTGCCTGGAGTGGACAGGGGCTCGTCGCGGGGGTCTTT
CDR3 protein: CAWSGQGLVAGVF

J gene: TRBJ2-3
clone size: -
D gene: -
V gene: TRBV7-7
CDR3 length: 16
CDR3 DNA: TGTGCTAGCAGCTTATACGCGGGAAGAAGCACAGATACGCAGTATTTT
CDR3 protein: CASSLYAGRSTDTQYF

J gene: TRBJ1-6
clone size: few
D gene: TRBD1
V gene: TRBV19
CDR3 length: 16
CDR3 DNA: TGTGCCAGTAGCACCGGGACAGGGGGAAATAATTCACCCCTCCACTTT
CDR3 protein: CASSTGTGGNNSPLHF